This TCR beta chain is drawn from a study of tumor and adjacent non-tumor tissue in lung cancer (dated by TCRdb to between 2018 and 2020). Study-level background: The cohort included about eleven adenocarcinoma, a couple of squamous cell carcinoma and 1 small cell lung cancer patients. TCRbeta CDR3 sequencing was performed on around 30 paired specimens, with one tumor sample and one normal lung sample collected per patient. The 15 enrolled patients, of whom around 10 were men and 5 were women, were aged roughly 31 to 85 years and were diagnosed with TNM stage I to III disease. The study compared bulk TCRbeta repertoires between lung tumor tissue and matched distant non-tumor lung tissue from more than twelve lung cancer patients. Sequencing produced 125,075,908 productive TCRbeta reads in total, an average of approximately 4.1 million reads per sample. Overall study results and their limits: With only about 16 patients in the cohort, the authors noted that larger samples and more detailed clinical data are needed. TCR diversity (inverse Simpson) was significantly higher in tumor than in normal lung tissue (roughly 430 vs 170, P = 0.0075, Mann-Whitney U test). In normal lung, the top 100 clones accounted for a significantly larger cumulative share of the repertoire than in tumor tissue. Younger patients had significantly higher TCR diversity, and higher tumor TCR diversity was associated with shorter overall and disease-free survival. The sequencing platform is not named in the methods, and unique molecular identifiers are not mentioned. Peripheral blood was not sequenced, so blood TCRbeta repertoires in these lung cancer patients were not examined.

RNA was isolated from bulk, unsorted tissue, and RNA quality was assessed with a NanoDrop ND-1000 and an Agilent 2100. The donors were newly diagnosed lung cancer patients admitted for thoracic surgery in China from August to November 2014 who had not received prior chemotherapy. The study excluded patients who had received radiotherapy or chemotherapy before or who had another cancer at the same time. Pieces of surgical tissue measuring about 1-2 cm3 were kept in RNAlater solution and stored at -80 degrees C until use. Trimming takes 6 bases from V and 4 bases from J, and the germline ends sit 15 bases apart. Its CDR3 holds 15 amino acids, cysteine through phenylalanine. The read is trimmed to its CDR3 DNA, 45 bases read in frame from base 1. CDR1 is given as SNHLY and CDR2 as FYNNEI, both from the germline V gene. Libraries were prepared through multiplex PCR. Sequenced using an Illumina HiSeq 2500. TCRbeta libraries were constructed through three rounds of nested PCR with primers (Table S4) according to protocols modified from ARM-PCR. PCR products of 200-500 bp were gel-excised and purified with the QIAquick gel extraction kit before sequencing. The paper's processing steps were these. Trimmomatic was used to clean the reads, FLASH was used to merge the reads into complete CDR3 sequences, and MiTCR was used to assign the reads to V(D)J germline segments. VDJtools was used to compute clonal diversity as the inverse Simpson's index. In-frame sequences without a premature stop codon were defined as productive reads. TCRdb trimmed the raw reads at Q25, called clones with MiXCR and kept productive beta chains. Each CDR3 protein appears once, grouped with its most common genes and DNA. The V and J calls and clone size are TCRdb's, not the authors'. Present in this sample are 75,000 to 80,000 distinct CDR3 sequences, 80% of which were seen just once. The top ten clones comprise roughly 13% of the sample.

This clonotype was detected only a few times. This clone's antigen is unknown. No base-level quality is on record; no much larger clone is a single base apart. This TCR was sampled from a woman in her forties or fifties with non-small cell lung cancer. The chain is made from TRBV2 and TRBJ2-2, with no D gene named confidently. The sample consisted of lung tumor tissue. The CDR3 reads CASSKSETGTGELFF. The bases read TGTGCCAGCAGCAAGAGCGAGACGGGCACCGGGGAGCTGTTTTTT.